Included here is one T cell receptor (beta chain) sequence, with context. Its antigen is not identified. This record comes from a study of cytomegalovirus exposure and HLA in healthy donors. Findings and limits, study-wide: Reportedly, diagnosis of cytomegalovirus status by the classifier showed high specificity and sensitivity. In a later analysis, DRB1 alleles had the most associated TCRs; HLA-C alleles the fewest.

In nominal health when sampled, donors likely had unrecorded immune exposures nonetheless. The study ran its PCR with 60 Vbeta and 13 Jbeta primers. The table came from immunoSEQ multiplex PCR; TCRdb's copy has only in-frame clones and leaves some out. The table has about 130,000 clones, roughly 80% seen once. CDR1 MNHEY and CDR2 SVGAGI come from the germline V gene. The CDR3 contains 12 residues. Unmatched junction bases numbered 10, after V lost 7 bases and J lost 13 bases. V and J are TRBV6-5 and TRBJ2-1, with 7 nucleotides matching TRBD2. The receptor comes from a woman between 40 and 50 years old in good health and CMV-seronegative. Input material: PBMCs. The CDR3 DNA reads as TGTGCCAGCACGGCGGCTAGCGGTTTTCAGTTCTTC. Its translation: CASTAASGFQFF.